The 10 T cell receptor beta chains given below trace back to one sample, sequenced in a study of T cell repertoires in cytomegalovirus infection. TCRdb reprocessed the reads with MiXCR, giving one entry per CDR3 protein. The data show hundreds of thousands of distinct CDR3 sequences, approximately 25% seen once. Sequenced material: CD8+ T cells from PBMCs. The origin of the receptors is a human donor in good health (CMV status not recorded). Some clones in this sample may be carry-over from other donors' samples.

This chain connects TRBV20-1 to TRBJ2-5; either TRBD1 or TRBD2 may fit D (5 bases each). Germline CDR1 is DFQATT and CDR2 is SNEGSKA (reference sequence). Trimming removed 0 bases at V and 3 bases at J, with 17 bases between. CDR3 length: 16 residues. The CDR3 nucleotides are TGCAGTGCTAGAGATCTCACCGGGGCCTTGGAAGAGACCCAGTACTTC. Amino acid sequence: CSARDLTGALEETQYF.

This clonotype was counted at least ten times. The rearrangement joins TRBV6-6 to TRBJ1-6; TRBD1 matches at 8 bases. CDR3 length: 14 residues. The V gene's germline CDR1 is MNHNY and CDR2 SVGAGI (reference sequence). V lost 7 bases, J lost 11 bases, and 10 bases stayed unmatched. DNA for the CDR3: TGTGCCAGCACACGGGGGGACAGGAGCGCACCCCTCCACTTT. Translating it yields CASTRGDRSAPLHF.

This clonotype was observed many times. The chain uses TRBV7-8 and TRBJ2-1, with 11 bases aligning to TRBD2. CDR1 is SGHVS, CDR2 FQNEAQ, per germline. The CDR3 has 14 residues. The J segment lost 13 bases and the V segment lost 4 bases, leaving 9 bases of the junction unmatched. The CDR3 DNA reads as TGTGCCAGCAGCTATCCGGGACTAGCGGTTTCCCAGTTCTTC. Translation: CASSYPGLAVSQFF.

This clonotype was detected many times. V gene TRBV28 combines with J gene TRBJ2-7, with 11 nucleotides matching TRBD1. This CDR3 contains 15 residues. The germline V gene has CDR1 MDHEN and CDR2 SYDVKM. J gave up 3 bases and V 5 bases, and 6 bases lay outside the gene matches. The DNA of the CDR3 is TGTGCCAGCAGTCCCGGGACAGGGGGTAGCTACGAGCAGTACGTC. This sequence encodes CASSPGTGGSYEQYV.

This clonotype has at least ten counts. The chain combines TRBV7-6 with TRBJ2-2; D gene unclear. CDR3 length: 15 residues. V was trimmed by 5 bases and J by 1 base, leaving 11 bases between them. Per germline, CDR1 SGHVS and CDR2 FNYEAQ. This CDR3 is CASSQRSGNTGELFF. In nucleotides, the CDR3 is TGTGCCAGCAGCCAGAGGTCAGGGAACACCGGGGAGCTGTTTTTT. The whole variable domain, filled in from reference TRBV7-6 and TRBJ2-2, reads GAGVSQSPRYKVTKRGQDVALRCDPISGHVSLYWYRQALGQGPEFLTYFNYEAQQDKSGLPNDRFSAERPEGSISTLTIQRTEQRDSAMYRCASSQRSGNTGELFFGEGSRLTVL.

The chain is built from TRBV7-6 and TRBJ2-1, with a weak D call TRBD2 (6 bases). Germline V gene sequence: CDR1 SGHVS, CDR2 FNYEAQ. This CDR3 has 17 amino acids. The V gene lost 5 bases and the J gene lost 7 bases, with 24 bases spanning the gap. The CDR3 bases are TGTGCCAGCAGCGAATGGCCGGGGGTATCCTCTGGGAATGAGCAGTTCTTC. Translation gives CASSEWPGVSSGNEQFF.

To note about this clonotype: This may stem from a read error, because a much larger clone lies one nucleotide away. V usage is TRBV12-3 or TRBV12-4 and J usage is TRBJ2-1, with 8 nucleotides matching TRBD2. V lost 3 bases, J lost 14 bases, and 9 bases stayed unmatched. The CDR3 sequence is 13 residues long. The CDR3 DNA reads TGTGCCAGCAGTTTGGGACTAGTGGGCGAGAAGTTCTTC. Its translation: CASSLGLVGEKFF.

In this sample, this clonotype turned up many times. This chain connects TRBV7-3 to TRBJ2-2; 12 bases align to TRBD1. V shed 4 bases and J 7 bases; nucleotides not matched to a gene: 7. CDR3 length: 16 residues. Per germline, CDR1 SGHTA and CDR2 FQGTGA. The CDR3 is CASSSYRDRGHGELFF. The CDR3, as DNA: TGTGCCAGCAGCTCGTACCGGGACAGGGGGCACGGGGAGCTGTTTTTT.

This clonotype was recorded a few times. The V gene is TRBV4-2, the J gene TRBJ2-7; TRBD2 agrees at 10 bases. Germline V lookup: CDR1 LGHNA, CDR2 YNFKEQ. The CDR3 totals 16 residues. The J segment lost 5 bases and the V segment lost 1 base, leaving 8 bases of the junction unmatched. The CDR3 DNA sequence: TGTGCCAGCAGCCAAGCGTTAGCGGGGGGAAGGAACGAGCAGTACTTC. It translates to CASSQALAGGRNEQYF.

This clonotype was picked up many times. The chain carries TRBV10-1 and TRBJ2-2; a possible D gene is TRBD1 (8 bases). The CDR3 covers 15 residues. The germline V gene encodes CDR1 WNHNN and CDR2 SYGVQD (reference sequence). V was pared by 6 bases and J by 6 bases, with 17 bases between. The CDR3, as DNA: TGCGCCAGCAGCCCCGGAACAGGGGGGGCCGGGGAGCTGTTTTTT. Amino acid sequence: CASSPGTGGAGELFF.